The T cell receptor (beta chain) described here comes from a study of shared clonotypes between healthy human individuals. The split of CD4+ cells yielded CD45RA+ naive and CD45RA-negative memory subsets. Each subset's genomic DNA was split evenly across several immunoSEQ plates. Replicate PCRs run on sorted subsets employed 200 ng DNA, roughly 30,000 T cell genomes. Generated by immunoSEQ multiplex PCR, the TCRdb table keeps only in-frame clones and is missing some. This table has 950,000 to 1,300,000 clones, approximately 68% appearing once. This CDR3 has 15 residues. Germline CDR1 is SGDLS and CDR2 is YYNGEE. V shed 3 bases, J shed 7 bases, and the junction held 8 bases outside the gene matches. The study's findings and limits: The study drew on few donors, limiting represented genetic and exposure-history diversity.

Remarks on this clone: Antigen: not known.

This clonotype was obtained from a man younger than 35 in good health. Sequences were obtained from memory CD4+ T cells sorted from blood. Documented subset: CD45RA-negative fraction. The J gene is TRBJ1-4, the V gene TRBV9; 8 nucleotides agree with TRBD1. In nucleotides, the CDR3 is TGTGCCAGCAGCGGATTTGGACAGGGAAGTGAAAAACTGTTTTTT. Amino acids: CASSGFGQGSEKLFF.